Below, 16 T cell receptor beta chains from the same sample are listed, as sequenced in a study of breast tumors, draining lymph nodes, adjacent tissues. Samples came from axillary lymph nodes draining the breast cancer. TCRdb re-analysed the multiplex PCR reads in MiXCR, keeping a single row per CDR3 protein. The sample records about 130,000 distinct CDR3 sequences, around 21% being singletons. Material for sequencing was axillary lymph node tissue. All receptors come from a female donor with breast cancer. Some clones in this sample may be carry-over from other donors' samples.

With regard to this clonotype: This may arise from a read error, as a much more abundant clone is one base away. This chain joins TRBV6-6 and TRBJ2-7, with TRBD1 matching 7 bases. CDR3 length: 15 amino acids. Germline CDR1 reads MNHNY; CDR2 reads SVGAGI (reference sequence). The CDR3, as DNA: TGTACCAGCAGTCCCCTGGCAGGGGGTACAGGAGAGCAGTACTTC. It translates to CTSSPLAGGTGEQYF.

Concerning this clonotype itself: A read error may explain this, as a much larger clone is one base away. The chain couples TRBV4-1 to TRBJ2-1; D remains unclear. This CDR3 has 12 amino acids. In germline, CDR1 is MGHRA, CDR2 YSYEKL. CDR3 protein: CASGQVSAEQFF. The CDR3, as DNA: TGCGCCAGCGGCCAAGTGTCCGCTGAGCAGTTCTTC.

Ten or more counts support this clonotype. The chain is built from TRBV4-1 and TRBJ2-1; the match to TRBD2 covers 8 bases. Germline V gene lookup returns CDR1 MGHRA and CDR2 YSYEKL. The CDR3 totals 16 residues. Losses at the gene ends were 4 bases for V and 4 bases for J; bases not matched to a gene: 9. In nucleotides, the CDR3 is TGCGCCAGCAGCCTGCTGAGCGGGAGAGGGTACAATGAGCAGTTCTTC. As protein: CASSLLSGRGYNEQFF.

In this sample, this clonotype turned up many times. The rearrangement links TRBV12-3 or TRBV12-4 to TRBJ2-5; the D gene is possibly TRBD1 (7 bases). Trimming shortened V by 5 bases and J by 7 bases, and 11 bases separated the two germline ends. This CDR3 is 12 amino acids long. CDR3 nucleotides: TGTGCCAGCAGTGCAGGGGGAGGGACCCAGTACTTC. Translating gives CASSAGGGTQYF.

This clonotype was picked up many times. The genes are TRBV3-1 and TRBJ2-7; D is uncertain. The V and J ends lost 4 bases and 7 bases respectively, with 14 bases between them. Germline loops: CDR1 LGHDT, CDR2 YNNKEL (reference sequence). The CDR3 spans 13 residues. The CDR3 spells CASSPFDLGEQYF. The CDR3 DNA follows: TGTGCCAGCAGCCCCTTCGACTTGGGGGAGCAGTACTTC.

This chain joins TRBV9 and TRBJ2-1; no clear D. Germline V gives CDR1 SGDLS, CDR2 YYNGEE. V was shortened by 4 bases and J by 10 bases, with 21 bases between the two germline ends. This CDR3 spans 15 amino acids. The DNA of the CDR3 is TGTGCCAGCAGCCAATCCGGGTCGGCAGGCGACGAGCAGTTCTTC. Translation: CASSQSGSAGDEQFF. The entire variable domain, with the rest obtained from reference TRBV9 and TRBJ2-1, is as follows: DSGVTQTPKHLITATGQRVTLRCSPRSGDLSVYWYQQSLDQGLQFLIQYYNGEERAKGNILERFSAQQFPDLHSELNLSSLELGDSALYFCASSQSGSAGDEQFFGPGTRLTVL.

This clonotype was observed a few times. The chain couples TRBV11-2 to TRBJ2-5; D assignment may be TRBD1 or TRBD2 (6 bases each). CDR3 length: 14 residues. Germline V lookup: CDR1 SGHAT, CDR2 FQNNGV. Trimming took 5 bases from V and 3 from J, leaving 13 bases between them. CDR3 bases: TGTGCCAGCAGCAATTGGGGGGCCAAAGAGACCCAGTACTTC. Its protein product is CASSNWGAKETQYF.

This clonotype was seen repeatedly, ten times or more. V usage is TRBV7-9 and J usage is TRBJ2-7; the D gene is possibly TRBD2 (6 bases). Germline lookup yields CDR1 SEHNR and CDR2 FQNEAQ (reference sequence). CDR3 length: 16 amino acids. Trimming left V 5 bases short and J 2 bases short, with 19 bases between. The CDR3 sequence: CASSLSSGRGTYEQYF. The DNA for the CDR3 is TGTGCCAGCAGCCTTAGCAGCGGGCGCGGAACCTACGAGCAGTACTTC.

As for this clonotype: A single base separates this from a much larger clone, so it may be a read error. V gene TRBV29-1 combines with J gene TRBJ1-4; D might be TRBD1 (6 bases). Trimming removed 4 bases from V and 6 bases from J, with 15 bases in between. Germline V gene lookup returns CDR1 SQVTM and CDR2 ANQGSEA. CDR3 length: 14 amino acids. The CDR3 sequence: CSVVSGAGDEKLFF. The DNA of the CDR3 is TGCAGCGTTGTCTCCGGGGCAGGGGATGAAAAACTGTTTTTT.

Notes on this clonotype: Possible read error: a much larger clone is one base away. The chain carries TRBV6-1 and TRBJ2-1; D might be TRBD2 (5 bases). V shed 6 bases and J shed 8 bases, with 23 bases lying between them. The CDR3 covers 16 residues. CDR1 is MNHNS, CDR2 SASEGT, per germline. The CDR3, as DNA: TGTGCCAGCAGCCAAGGACGGGTCGGAGGTGGGGATGAGCAGTTCTTC. This gives the protein CASSQGRVGGGDEQFF.

In its sample, this clonotype was seen many times. The V and J genes are TRBV10-3 and TRBJ2-3, with 9 nucleotides matching TRBD2. This CDR3 region has 17 residues. Germline values: CDR1 ENHRY, CDR2 SYGVKD. The ends lost 3 bases at V and 4 bases at J; junction bases unmatched: 11. Written as DNA, the CDR3 is TGTGCCATCAGTGACCCGTCTGGCCTAGCGGGATCAGATACGCAGTATTTT. Its protein is CAISDPSGLAGSDTQYF.

Turning to this clonotype: A much bigger clone sits one base away, suggesting this may be a read error. The V and J genes are TRBV2 and TRBJ1-2, with D uncertain. The CDR3 is 13 amino acids. Trimming removed 1 base from V and 4 bases from J, with 7 bases in between. Germline V CDR1 and CDR2: SNHLY, FYNNEI. The CDR3 region has the DNA TGTGCCAGCAGTGAAGGGGCTGCCTATGGCTACACCTTC. This gives the protein CASSEGAAYGYTF.

This clonotype was observed at least ten times. V gene TRBV6-5 combines with J gene TRBJ2-3; TRBD2 agrees at 8 bases. Germline V gene sequence: CDR1 MNHEY, CDR2 SVGAGI. V trimming: 5 bases; J trimming: 0 bases; junction bases outside the gene matches: 7. The CDR3 length is 16 residues. CDR3 in amino acids: CASSLTSGPSTDTQYF. In DNA form, the CDR3 reads TGTGCCAGCAGTCTCACTAGCGGTCCTAGCACAGATACGCAGTATTTT.

This clonotype was recorded at least ten times. The chain has TRBV29-1 and TRBJ2-7, with a tentative D call TRBD1 (5 bases). The CDR3 loop spans 13 amino acids. V was cut by 8 bases and J by 1 base, with 15 bases left in between. CDR1 is SQVTM, CDR2 ANQGSEA, per germline. CDR3 region: CSIVTDKSYEQYF. In DNA, the CDR3 is TGCAGCATAGTAACGGACAAGTCCTACGAGCAGTACTTC.

In this sample, this clonotype turned up a few times. The V call is TRBV28, the J call TRBJ1-2; D remains ambiguous. Germline loops: CDR1 MDHEN, CDR2 SYDVKM. The CDR3 length is 15 residues. The V gene lost 3 bases and the J gene lost 7 bases, with 18 bases spanning the gap. This chain's CDR3 is CASSLSIRDFGGYTF. CDR3 bases: TGTGCCAGCAGTTTGTCTATCCGGGATTTCGGTGGCTACACCTTC.

This clonotype was detected many times. V is TRBV9 and J is TRBJ2-3; D is uncertain. Trimming took off 0 bases at V and 2 bases at J, with 4 bases between the two ends. The CDR3 consists of 13 residues. From germline, CDR1 is SGDLS and CDR2 YYNGEE. Written as DNA, the CDR3 is TGTGCCAGCAGCGTAGGTTACACAGATACGCAGTATTTT. Translation gives CASSVGYTDTQYF.